This T cell receptor beta chain was retrieved from a study of cytomegalovirus exposure and HLA in healthy donors. For the study at large: Unique TCRs from HLA-typed donors, roughly 89 million of them, were held in an early data release.

Amplification used 60 Vbeta primers and 13 Jbeta primers. Generated by immunoSEQ multiplex PCR, the TCRdb table keeps only in-frame clones and is missing some. The sample has approximately 110,000 clones. Healthy donors of bone marrow made up the group. This CDR3 is built from 15 residues. V lost 3 bases to trimming and J lost 4 bases, with 15 bases between them. Germline loops: CDR1 LNHDA, CDR2 SQIVND (reference sequence). Comment on this clone: Its antigen is unidentified.

Study findings and constraints: Using a false discovery rate of 0.05, a later analysis showed that some 16,000 TCR beta sequences were associated with HLA alleles. The listing of 150 to 200 TCR beta chains classed them as cytomegalovirus-associated.

The TCR comes from a man aged 40-49 years in good health and CMV-seropositive. Input material: PBMCs. This chain connects TRBV19 to TRBJ1-1, with D hard to call. CDR3 sequence reads: CASSIVGERRTEAFF. The CDR3 DNA is TGTGCCAGTAGTATCGTTGGGGAGCGGCGCACTGAAGCTTTCTTT.